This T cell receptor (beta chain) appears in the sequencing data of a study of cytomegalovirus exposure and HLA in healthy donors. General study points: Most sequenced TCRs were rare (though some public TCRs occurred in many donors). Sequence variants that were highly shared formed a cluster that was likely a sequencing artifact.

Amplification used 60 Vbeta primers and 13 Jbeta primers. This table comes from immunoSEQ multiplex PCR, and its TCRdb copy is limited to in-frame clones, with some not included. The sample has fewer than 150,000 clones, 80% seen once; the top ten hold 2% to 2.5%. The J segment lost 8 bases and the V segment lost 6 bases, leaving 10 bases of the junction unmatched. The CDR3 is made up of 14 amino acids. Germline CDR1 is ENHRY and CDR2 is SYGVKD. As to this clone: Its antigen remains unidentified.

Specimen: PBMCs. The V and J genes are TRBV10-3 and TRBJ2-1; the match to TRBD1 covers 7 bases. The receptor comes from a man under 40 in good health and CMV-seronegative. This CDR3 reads CAIRRQGAGHEQFF. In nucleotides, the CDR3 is TGTGCCATCAGGAGACAGGGAGCAGGCCATGAGCAGTTCTTC.